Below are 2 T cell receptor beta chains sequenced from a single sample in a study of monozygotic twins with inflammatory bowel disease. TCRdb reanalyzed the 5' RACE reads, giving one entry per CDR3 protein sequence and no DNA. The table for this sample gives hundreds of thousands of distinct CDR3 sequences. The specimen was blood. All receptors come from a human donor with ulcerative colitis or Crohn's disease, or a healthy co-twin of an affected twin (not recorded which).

CDR3 protein: CSARGQGSPLHNGYTF. This chain joins TRBV20-1 and TRBJ1-2; with no DNA, the TCRdb D assignment of TRBD1 cannot be verified. The CDR3 has 16 residues. Per germline, CDR1 DFQATT and CDR2 SNEGSKA (reference sequence).

CDR3 protein: CASSFGGNNEQFF. The chain employs TRBV5-4 and TRBJ2-1. Germline lookup yields CDR1 SGHNT and CDR2 YYREEE (reference sequence). The CDR3 totals 13 residues.